This T cell receptor beta chain was recorded in a study of T-cell reconstitution after alpha-beta-depleted transplantation in children. Study-level points and caveats: Reportedly, roughly two months post-transplant, alpha-beta T cells arose from several hundred expanded graft clones. At the one-year point after transplant, T-cell counts and TCRbeta diversity were found to come mostly from T cells that had been newly produced. The high TCRbeta diversity at day 60 in some patients came from surviving recipient T cells and thymic progenitors.

Preparation of the TCRbeta library used unique molecular identifiers. In TCRdb, the PCR reads were re-called with MiXCR into one record per CDR3 protein. The sample records 700,000 to 950,000 distinct CDR3 sequences, roughly 16% being singletons. The CDR3 length is 12 residues. Germline V lookup: CDR1 SGHRS, CDR2 YFSETQ. V was pared by 4 bases and J by 5 bases, with 2 bases of the junction left unmatched. This clonotype showed up just a few times. What it recognizes is unknown. Sequences were derived from PBMCs, mostly from graft donor cells, sampled 360 days after TCRalphabeta/CD19-depleted stem cell transplant. The clonotype comes from a male patient younger than 18 who had a stem cell transplant for acute lymphoblastic leukemia, so the T cells may come from the graft donor. The chain joins TRBV5-1 to TRBJ2-7, with 8 nucleotides matching TRBD1. For the CDR3, the DNA is TGCGCCAGCAGCCAGGGGGCGGACGAGCAGTACTTC. This gives the protein CASSQGADEQYF.